The 16 T cell receptor beta chains in this list originate from one sample, sequenced in a study of CD8 T cells in ankylosing spondylitis. The study's findings and limits: Seemingly distinctive of ankylosing spondylitis blood was a TCR beta motif formed by eight highly homologous variants.

TCRdb used MiXCR to reprocess the 5' RACE reads, holding one entry per CDR3 protein. The sample lists fewer than 550,000 distinct CDR3 sequences; approximately 5% were seen once. These TCRs' antigens remain unknown. Source material: blood, either unsorted or a sorted T cell fraction (not recorded which). These receptor sequences come from a male donor with ankylosing spondylitis.

This clonotype showed up many times. This rearrangement joins TRBV7-2 to TRBJ2-5; D uncertain. The CDR3 is made up of 13 amino acids. Trimming took 1 base from V and 0 from J, leaving 3 bases between them. Germline assignment: CDR1 SGHTA and CDR2 FQGNSA. In nucleotides, the CDR3 is TGTGCCAGCAGCTTAGTCCACCAAGAGACCCAGTACTTC. It translates to CASSLVHQETQYF.

The V call is TRBV11-2, the J call TRBJ2-3; 13 positions match TRBD2. This CDR3 is 17 amino acids long. Germline CDR1 and CDR2: SGHAT and FQNNGV. The V segment lost 6 bases and the J segment 2 bases; nucleotides outside the gene matches: 8. CDR3 sequence reads: CASRQGLAGVNTDTQYF. DNA of the CDR3: TGTGCCAGCAGACAAGGACTAGCGGGGGTGAACACAGATACGCAGTATTTT.

This clonotype turned up a few times. V and J are TRBV29-1 and TRBJ2-3, with D possibly TRBD2 on 6 matching bases. Trimming removed 3 bases from V and 5 bases from J, with 18 bases in between. CDR3 length equals 15 residues. CDR1 is SQVTM, CDR2 ANQGSEA, per germline. The CDR3 DNA is TGCAGCGTTGATCAATCCGGGGCCGGGGGAGATACGCAGTATTTT. Its protein is CSVDQSGAGGDTQYF.

This clonotype was counted many times. This sequence joins TRBV29-1 and TRBJ2-2; no reliable D call. V dropped 5 bases and J dropped 3 bases, with 4 bases sitting between them. Germline V CDR1 and CDR2: SQVTM, ANQGSEA. The CDR3 covers 11 residues. Here the CDR3 reads CSVQDTGELFF. The CDR3 bases are TGCAGCGTTCAGGACACCGGGGAGCTGTTTTTT.

This clonotype was found many times. This rearrangement joins TRBV29-1 to TRBJ2-3; either TRBD1 or TRBD2 may supply D (5 bases each). CDR1 is SQVTM and CDR2 is ANQGSEA in the germline V gene. This CDR3 has 11 residues. The ends were cut back, 6 bases at V and 12 bases at J, with 16 bases in the middle. The CDR3 coding sequence is TGCAGCGTCCGGGACCCCCTAGGCCAGTATTTT. Amino acid sequence: CSVRDPLGQYF.

This clonotype has a count of ten or more. The chain joins TRBV29-1 to TRBJ1-1; D might be TRBD1 (5 bases). CDR1 is SQVTM, CDR2 ANQGSEA, per germline. Trimming left V 7 bases short and J 0 bases short, with 12 bases between. This CDR3 contains 13 residues. CDR3 DNA: TGCAGCGCGATGGGACGGTTGAACACTGAAGCTTTCTTT. Translation: CSAMGRLNTEAFF.

Many counts were recorded for this clonotype. J is TRBJ1-5 and V is TRBV20-1; 7 nucleotides align to TRBD1. This CDR3 contains 15 residues. Germline values: CDR1 DFQATT, CDR2 SNEGSKA (reference sequence). J gave up 0 bases and V 4 bases, and 6 bases lay outside the gene matches. The CDR3 DNA is TGCAGTGCTATCCCCGGGACAGATAGCAATCAGCCCCAGCATTTT. Translation: CSAIPGTDSNQPQHF.

In its sample, this clonotype was seen many times. The gene calls are TRBV4-3 and TRBJ2-7; 12 bases map to TRBD1. The V gene end was trimmed by 1 base and the J gene end by 6 bases; junction bases not matched to a gene: 10. Germline CDR1 reads LGHNA; CDR2 reads YSLEER. CDR3 length: 17 residues. Here the CDR3 reads CASSQAIFGTGGSEQYF. CDR3 coding DNA: TGCGCCAGCAGCCAAGCGATTTTTGGGACAGGGGGCTCCGAGCAGTACTTC.

This clonotype was recorded at least ten times. V and J are TRBV6-1 and TRBJ2-2, with 7 bases matching TRBD2. Germline V gives CDR1 MNHNS, CDR2 SASEGT. This CDR3 is 17 amino acids long. The trim removed 5 bases at V and 1 base at J, leaving 10 bases unmatched. The CDR3 coding sequence is TGTGCCAGCAGTCCCCCAAATCGGGGGGAGAACACCGGGGAGCTGTTTTTT. Translated: CASSPPNRGENTGELFF.

In this sample, this clonotype turned up many times. The chain links TRBV28 to TRBJ1-5; D gene uncertain. CDR1 is MDHEN, CDR2 SYDVKM, per germline. The CDR3 has 14 residues. V was shortened by 6 bases and J by 8 bases, with 17 bases between the two germline ends. The CDR3 sequence: CASSRRAYREPQHF. CDR3 bases: TGTGCCAGCAGCCGACGCGCTTATCGGGAGCCCCAGCATTTT. Full variable domain (rest looked up from reference TRBV28 and TRBJ1-5): DVKVTQSSRYLVKRTGEKVFLECVQDMDHENMFWYRQDPGLGLRLIYFSYDVKMKEKGDIPEGYSVSREKKERFSLILESASTNQTSMYLCASSRRAYREPQHFGDGTRLSIL.

The table lists this clonotype with many counts. V usage is TRBV6-5 and J usage is TRBJ1-5; D is undetermined. The CDR3 has 14 residues. The V end was cut by 2 bases, the J end by 7 bases, with 12 bases between. CDR1 MNHEY and CDR2 SVGAGI come from the germline V gene. In nucleotides, the CDR3 is TGTGCCAGCAGTTACCGGGAACTAAACCAGCCCCAGCATTTT. This sequence encodes CASSYRELNQPQHF.

This clonotype was seen ten or more times. V gene TRBV20-1 combines with J gene TRBJ1-2; D is undetermined. Trimming removed 3 bases from V and 1 base from J, with 6 bases in between. The CDR3 runs 12 residues. Germline V gene lookup returns CDR1 DFQATT and CDR2 SNEGSKA (reference sequence). CDR3 nucleotide sequence: TGCAGTGCTAGTAGGGTTAACTATGGCTACACCTTC. Protein product: CSASRVNYGYTF.

This clonotype was seen many times. The chain is built from TRBV20-1 and TRBJ2-5, with D tentatively TRBD2 (6 bases). With 5 bases removed from V and 1 base from J, the gap between germline ends came to 17 bases. Germline V gene lookup returns CDR1 DFQATT and CDR2 SNEGSKA (reference sequence). CDR3 size: 15 residues. The CDR3 DNA reads as TGCAGTGCTCCCCAGGTTAGCGGACGCCAAGAGACCCAGTACTTC. Translation gives CSAPQVSGRQETQYF.

The rearrangement joins TRBV4-2 to TRBJ1-1, with no clear D. The CDR3 totals 14 residues. The germline V gene has CDR1 LGHNA and CDR2 YNFKEQ. Deletions cut 4 bases from V and 6 bases from J, with 15 bases between. As DNA, the CDR3 is TGTGCCAGCAGCCCCGGGCCCCTTTACCCTGAAGCTTTCTTT. Translation gives CASSPGPLYPEAFF.

This clonotype was counted at least ten times. One end of the junction fails to match germline, which may point to a read error. The rearrangement links TRBV28 to TRBJ2-7; D is perhaps TRBD1 (6 bases). Germline V gene lookup returns CDR1 MDHEN and CDR2 SYDVKM. The CDR3 length is 13 residues. The CDR3 DNA follows: TGTGCCAGCAGTTCCGGACAGATCTACGGGCAGTACTTC. This gives the protein CASSSGQIYGQYF.

J is TRBJ2-2 and V is TRBV7-8; the match to TRBD2 covers 7 bases. From germline, CDR1 is SGHVS and CDR2 FQNEAQ. The CDR3 contains 17 residues. With 2 bases clipped from V and 7 bases from J, the junction kept 13 bases outside the gene matches. In DNA form, the CDR3 reads TGTGCCAGCAGCTTAATCCTAGCGGAAGGTTCGGGCGGGGAGCTGTTTTTT. Translating gives CASSLILAEGSGGELFF.